This T cell receptor (beta chain) was identified in a study of cytomegalovirus exposure and HLA in healthy donors. Germline V gene lookup returns CDR1 SGDLS and CDR2 YYNGEE. With 4 bases removed from V and 0 bases from J, the gap between germline ends came to 4 bases. CDR3 length: 13 amino acids. PCR primers comprised 60 Vbeta and 13 Jbeta primers. Clones were sequenced by immunoSEQ multiplex PCR, and TCRdb holds only the in-frame ones, with some missing. Of about 160,000 clones in the sample, under 80% were seen once. The genes are TRBV9 and TRBJ1-4; D is undetermined. This TCR derives from a woman aged 30 to 39 in good health and CMV-seronegative. Sequencing used PBMCs. CDR3 bases: TGTGCCAGCAGCCGAGCAACTAATGAAAAACTGTTTTTT. As protein: CASSRATNEKLFF.